The 8 T cell receptor beta chains below were found in one sample sequenced in a study of prognosis after radiotherapy for stage I lung cancer. Starting from genomic DNA, TCR beta CDR3 was amplified through two-round multiplex PCR. Each TRBV and TRBJ gene had its own primer in the first PCR round. MiXCR, run by TCRdb on the multiplex PCR reads, gives a single entry per CDR3 protein. The sample carries under 75,000 distinct CDR3 sequences, around 27% recorded once. The specimen comprised PBMCs, sampled before or after stereotactic body radiation therapy (not recorded which). The source is a donor over 45 with non-small cell lung cancer.

This clonotype came up many times. The rearrangement links TRBV6-9 to TRBJ1-3; D is undetermined. Germline CDR1 reads MNHGY; CDR2 reads SVAAGI. The CDR3 extends over 13 amino acids. Trimming removed 4 bases from V and 6 bases from J, with 10 bases in between. CDR3 protein: CASSSGPLNTIYF. CDR3 DNA sequence: TGTGCCAGCAGTTCCGGGCCCCTAAACACCATATATTTT.

This clonotype was seen repeatedly, ten times or more. The V call is TRBV2, the J call TRBJ1-5, with TRBD1 matching over 7 bases. CDR1 is SNHLY, CDR2 FYNNEI, per germline. This CDR3 is built from 14 residues. With 6 bases clipped from V and 2 bases from J, the junction kept 4 bases outside the gene matches. CDR3 bases: TGTGCCAGCAGAGTTCAGGGGGGCAATCAGCCCCAGCATTTT. Protein product: CASRVQGGNQPQHF.

As concerns this clonotype: A read error may be the cause here, since a much bigger clone is one base away. The chain uses TRBV6-2 or TRBV6-3 and TRBJ2-1; perhaps D is TRBD1 or TRBD2 (5 bases each). Trimming removed 5 bases from V and 6 bases from J, with 20 bases in between. The germline CDR1 and CDR2 sequences are MNHEY and SVGEGT. CDR3 size: 16 residues. CDR3 in amino acids: CASSEAWGSRGNEQFF. CDR3 bases: TGTGCCAGCAGTGAAGCTTGGGGGAGCCGGGGCAATGAGCAGTTCTTC.

The V call is TRBV24-1, the J call TRBJ2-3, with D possibly TRBD1 on 5 matching bases. The CDR3 runs 12 residues. CDR1 and CDR2 (germline): KGHDR, SFDVKD. Deletions cut 4 bases from V and 12 bases from J, with 13 bases between. CDR3 nucleotide sequence: TGTGCCACCAGTGAGTCAGGGTGTACTCAGTATTTT. Translation: CATSESGCTQYF.

The table lists this clonotype with many counts. The DNA of the CDR3 is TGTGCCAGCAGCGCCCGACAGGGAGGGGGCTATGGCTACACCTTC. Its translation is CASSARQGGGYGYTF. The V and J genes are TRBV27 and TRBJ1-2, with 7 bases lining up with TRBD1. Germline CDR1 MNHEY, CDR2 SMNVEV (reference sequence). Germline trimming cut 6 bases from V and 4 bases from J; bases unmatched to any gene: 11. The CDR3 runs 15 residues.

The table lists this clonotype with many counts. V is TRBV27 and J is TRBJ1-5; 8 bases align to TRBD1. V shed 6 bases and J 0 bases; nucleotides not matched to a gene: 10. The CDR3 loop spans 17 amino acids. Germline values: CDR1 MNHEY, CDR2 SMNVEV (reference sequence). The CDR3 nucleotides are TGTGCCAGCAGCCATAAAGGGACAGGAACTAGCAATCAGCCCCAGCATTTT. Translated, it gives CASSHKGTGTSNQPQHF.

This clonotype was observed at least ten times. This chain uses TRBV5-5 with TRBJ1-4; D not certain. Germline loops: CDR1 SGHKS, CDR2 YYEKEE (reference sequence). This CDR3 spans 14 amino acids. The V end lost 2 bases, the J end lost 3 bases, and 8 bases lay between the germline ends. The CDR3 region is CASSLNPANEKLFF. The CDR3 coding sequence is TGTGCCAGCAGCTTAAATCCGGCTAATGAAAAACTGTTTTTT. The full variable domain, rest sourced from reference TRBV5-5 and TRBJ1-4, is DAGVTQSPTHLIKTRGQQVTLRCSPISGHKSVSWYQQVLGQGPQFIFQYYEKEERGRGNFPDRFSARQFPNYSSELNVNALLLGDSALYLCASSLNPANEKLFFGSGTQLSVL.

The J gene is TRBJ1-6, the V gene TRBV5-1, with a weak D call TRBD1 (6 bases). This CDR3 is built from 13 residues. The germline V gene has CDR1 SGHRS and CDR2 YFSETQ. V was pared by 6 bases and J by 7 bases, with 11 bases between. The DNA for the CDR3 is TGCGCCAGCACGGGACATCAGAATTCACCCCTCCACTTT. Protein: CASTGHQNSPLHF.